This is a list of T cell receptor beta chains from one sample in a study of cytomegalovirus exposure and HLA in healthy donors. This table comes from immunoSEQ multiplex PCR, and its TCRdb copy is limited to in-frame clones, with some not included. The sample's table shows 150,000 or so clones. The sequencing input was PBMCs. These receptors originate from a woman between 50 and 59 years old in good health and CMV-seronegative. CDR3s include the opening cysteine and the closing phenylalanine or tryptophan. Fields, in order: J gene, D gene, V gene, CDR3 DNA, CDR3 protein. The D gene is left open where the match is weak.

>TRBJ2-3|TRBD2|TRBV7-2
TGTGCCAGCAGCCGAAGGCTAGCGGGGCTCACAGATACGCAGTATTTT
CASSRRLAGLTDTQYF
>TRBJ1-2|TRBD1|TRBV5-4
TGTGCCAGCAGCCTCCCCGGGACAGGGTTCTATGGCTACACCTTC
CASSLPGTGFYGYTF
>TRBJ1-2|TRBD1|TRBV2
TGTGCCAGCAGTGAAGGACAGGGGGGTGCCGGCTGCCCCTTC
CASSEGQGGAGCPF
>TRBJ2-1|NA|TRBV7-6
TGTGCCAGCAGCTTAGGCGGCAGGGGCCCCTACAATGAGCAGTTCTTC
CASSLGGRGPYNEQFF
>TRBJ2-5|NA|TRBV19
TGTGCCAGTAGTTCGGGCGGGGCGGACGCGCAAGAGACCCAGTACTTC
CASSSGGADAQETQYF
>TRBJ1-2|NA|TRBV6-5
TGTGCCAGCAGTTACGACAGTAACTATGGCTACACCTTC
CASSYDSNYGYTF
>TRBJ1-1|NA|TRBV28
TGTGCCAGTATACCCGGGACAAGGGTGAACACTGAAGCTTTCTTT
CASIPGTRVNTEAFF
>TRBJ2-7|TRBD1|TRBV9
TGTGCCAGCAGCACCAGTGGGACAGACTACGAGCAGTACTTC
CASSTSGTDYEQYF
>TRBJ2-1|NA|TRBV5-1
TGCGCCAGCAGCTACGGACAAAGCTCCTACAATGAGCAGTTCTTC
CASSYGQSSYNEQFF
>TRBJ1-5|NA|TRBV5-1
TGCGCCAGCAGCTTGGGGTCAGGCAATCAGCCCCAGCATTTT
CASSLGSGNQPQHF
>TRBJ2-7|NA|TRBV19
TGTGCCAGTAGTATAGTGGGGGGATACGAGCAGTACTTC
CASSIVGGYEQYF
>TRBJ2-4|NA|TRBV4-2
TGTGCCAGCAGCCAAGATCGACGGGATCACTTAGCCAAAAACATTCAGTACTTC
CASSQDRRDHLAKNIQYF
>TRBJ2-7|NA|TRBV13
TGTGCCAGCAGCTTACCTTTTGACAGCCCCTACGAGCAGTACTTC
CASSLPFDSPYEQYF
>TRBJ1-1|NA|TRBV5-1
TGCGCCAGCAGCTCAATAGGACGGGGGAACACTGAAGCTTTCTTT
CASSSIGRGNTEAFF
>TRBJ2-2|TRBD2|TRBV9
TGTGCCAGCAGCGGTTACAGCGGGAGGATCTCCGGGGAGCTGTTTTTT
CASSGYSGRISGELFF
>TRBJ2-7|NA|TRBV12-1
TGTGCCAGCAGCTTCCAGGGGGGCAAAATGAGGGTCGAGCAGTACTTC
CASSFQGGKMRVEQYF
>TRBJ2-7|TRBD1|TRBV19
TGTGCCAGTAGTATGGGACAGATCCCTTCCTACGAGCAGTACTTC
CASSMGQIPSYEQYF
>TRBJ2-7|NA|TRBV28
TGTGCCAGCAGTTACGAAGCGGTGTTGGACGAGCAGTACTTC
CASSYEAVLDEQYF
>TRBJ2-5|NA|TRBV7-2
TGTGCCAGCAGCTTAGTACAGGGCGGGGAGACCCAGTACTTC
CASSLVQGGETQYF
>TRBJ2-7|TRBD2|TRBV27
TGTGCCAGCAGTCCCCGCGGGGGTTTCTACGAGCAGTACTTC
CASSPRGGFYEQYF
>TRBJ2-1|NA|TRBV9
TGTGCCAGCAGCGTAGCGGGAGAGGCTTTGAATGAGCAGTTCTTC
CASSVAGEALNEQFF
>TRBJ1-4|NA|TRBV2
TGTGCCAGCATATATGCAACTAATGAAAAACTGTTTTTT
CASIYATNEKLFF
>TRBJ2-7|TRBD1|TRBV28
TGTGCCAGCAGTTTCTGGACAGGGGGGTCCTACGAGCAGTACTTC
CASSFWTGGSYEQYF
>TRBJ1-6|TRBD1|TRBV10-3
TGTGCCATCAGTGATCTGACAGGGGACCCACCCCTCCACTTT
CAISDLTGDPPLHF
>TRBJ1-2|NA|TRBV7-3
TGTGCCAGCAGCAACCTAGGGGGTGGCTACACCTTC
CASSNLGGGYTF
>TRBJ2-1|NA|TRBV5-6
TGTGCCAGCAGCTTGGACGGGACCTACAATGAGCAGTTCTTC
CASSLDGTYNEQFF
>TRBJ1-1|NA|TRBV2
TGTGCCAGCAGTAACTACCTCAATGGAGCTTTCTTT
CASSNYLNGAFF
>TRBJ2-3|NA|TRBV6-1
TGTGCCAGCAGGGAGAGAACGCAGTATTTT
CASRERTQYF
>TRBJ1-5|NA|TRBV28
TGTGCCAGCAGGCCAGGGGAATACAATCAGCCCCAGCATTTT
CASRPGEYNQPQHF
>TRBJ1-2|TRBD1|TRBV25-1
TGTGCCAGCAGTGACGACAGGGCTTGGGTCTATGGCTACACCTTC
CASSDDRAWVYGYTF
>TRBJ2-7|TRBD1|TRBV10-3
TGTGCCATCAGTTCCGGGACAGCCTACGAGCAGTACTTC
CAISSGTAYEQYF
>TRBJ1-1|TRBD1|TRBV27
TGTGCCAGCAGTTTGACAGGGGGCAACACTGAAGCTTTCTTT
CASSLTGGNTEAFF
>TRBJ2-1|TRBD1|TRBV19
TGTGCCAGTAGTTCCGGGACAGGGAATGAGCAGTTCTTC
CASSSGTGNEQFF
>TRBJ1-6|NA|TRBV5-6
TGTGCCAGCAAGGAGACAGAGGTCTCACCCCTCCACTTT
CASKETEVSPLHF
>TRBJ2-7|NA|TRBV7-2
TGTGCCAGCAGCTGGGAGGCAGGCCCCTACGAGCAGTACTTC
CASSWEAGPYEQYF
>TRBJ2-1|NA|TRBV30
TGTGCCTGGAGTCCCGATGCGGGTTCCCACAATGAGCAGTTCTTC
CAWSPDAGSHNEQFF
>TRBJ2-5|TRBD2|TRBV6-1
TGTGCCAGCAGTGTGACTAGCGGGGGGCCAGGGGAGACCCAGTACTTC
CASSVTSGGPGETQYF
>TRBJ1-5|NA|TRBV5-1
TGCGCCAGCAGCCTGCTTGGAGGGCGCAATCAGCCCCAGCATTTT
CASSLLGGRNQPQHF
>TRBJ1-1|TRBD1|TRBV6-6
TGTGCCAGCAGGAGAACAGGGGGCGCCGGGACTGAAGCTTTCTTT
CASRRTGGAGTEAFF
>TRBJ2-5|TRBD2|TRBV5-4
TGTGCCAGCAGCTTAGCGGGAGGACAAGAGACCCAGTACTTC
CASSLAGGQETQYF
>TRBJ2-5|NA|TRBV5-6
TGTGCCAGCCAAGTCCGGAGACCTCAAGAGACCCAGTACTTC
CASQVRRPQETQYF
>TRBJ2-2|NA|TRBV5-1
TGCGCCAGCAGCTTGAGTACGGGTAACACCGGGGAGCTGTTTTTT
CASSLSTGNTGELFF
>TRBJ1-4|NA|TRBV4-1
TGCGCCAGCAGCCAAGGTCTAAAGGCTCTAAGGGGAAAACTGTTTTTT
CASSQGLKALRGKLFF
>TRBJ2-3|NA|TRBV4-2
TGTGCCAGCAGAACGGCAACTAGTGAAACAGATACGCAGTATTTT
CASRTATSETDTQYF
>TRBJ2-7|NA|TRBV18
TGTGCCAGCTCACCACGGCAAGTACAGGGAGAATACGAGCAGTACTTC
CASSPRQVQGEYEQYF
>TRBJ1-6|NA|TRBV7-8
TGTGCCAGCAGCTTGGGGGGGAGTTTAGGTTCACCCCTCCACTTT
CASSLGGSLGSPLHF
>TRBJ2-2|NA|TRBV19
TGTGCCAGTAGTATACAGTTGCCCGGGGAGCTGTTTTTT
CASSIQLPGELFF
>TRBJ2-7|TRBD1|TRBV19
TGTGCCAGTAGTGGGACAGCACACTACGAGCAGTACTTC
CASSGTAHYEQYF
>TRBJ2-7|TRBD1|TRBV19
TGTGCCAGTAGTTCCGGGACAGGAAGCTCCTACGAGCAGTACTTC
CASSSGTGSSYEQYF
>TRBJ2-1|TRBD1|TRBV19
TGTGCCAGTAGTATAGACCGGGACAGGGGTTCCTACAATGAGCAGTTCTTC
CASSIDRDRGSYNEQFF
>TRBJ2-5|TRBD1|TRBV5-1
TGCGCCAGCAGCGAGGGACAGCAAGAGACCCAGTACTTC
CASSEGQQETQYF
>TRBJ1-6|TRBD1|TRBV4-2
TGTGCCAGCAGCCAAGATTGGGCAGGGGGCTCACCCCTCCACTTT
CASSQDWAGGSPLHF